The 10 T cell receptor beta chains reported below all come from one sample, sequenced in a study of blood T cells in healthy people across ages. Through a sample-barcoded 5' primer and a J-beta primer mix, a second PCR was run for about 7 to 12 cycles. TCRdb redid the calling of the 5' RACE reads with MiXCR, one entry per CDR3 protein. The profile covers 870,000 or so distinct CDR3 sequences, with around 28% appearing a single time and approximately 15% taken by the ten largest. Specimen: blood. These receptors came from a woman of 80 years or more in good health.

The sample holds many counts of this clonotype. This sequence joins TRBV5-5 and TRBJ2-5; 8 bases map to TRBD1. CDR3 size: 15 residues. V was clipped by 6 bases and J by 1 base; unmatched bases: 8. Germline CDR1 is SGHKS and CDR2 is YYEKEE (reference sequence). The CDR3, as DNA: TGTGCCAGCAACAGGGGGAGCGGCAGCCAAGAGACCCAGTACTTC. Amino acid sequence: CASNRGSGSQETQYF.

Points on this clonotype: Possible read error: a much larger clone is one base away. This chain links TRBV7-2 with TRBJ1-4; 7 bases match TRBD1. This CDR3 comprises 15 residues. The germline gives CDR1 SGHTA, CDR2 FQGNSA. CDR3 loop: CASSPGQTGGEKRFF. Here the CDR3 DNA reads TGTGCCAGCAGCCCGGGACAGACCGGAGGTGAAAAACGGTTTTTT.

This clonotype was seen many times. The chain uses TRBV29-1 and TRBJ1-5; D is undetermined. The CDR3 spans 16 residues. Germline lookup yields CDR1 SQVTM and CDR2 ANQGSEA. The V gene lost 3 bases and the J gene lost 0 bases, with 15 bases spanning the gap. In DNA, the CDR3 is TGCAGCGTTGAGAGGGAAGAGCTGTGTAGCAATCAGCCCCAGCATTTT. This encodes CSVEREELCSNQPQHF.

V gene TRBV24-1 combines with J gene TRBJ2-1; TRBD2 agrees at 8 bases. With V trimmed by 4 bases and J by 7 bases, 8 bases remained unmatched. The CDR3 length is 15 residues. The germline gives CDR1 KGHDR, CDR2 SFDVKD. CDR3 bases: TGTGCCACCAGTGAGCCGATTAGCGGGGTTAATGAGCAGTTCTTC. Amino acids: CATSEPISGVNEQFF.

This clonotype was observed many times. This chain uses TRBV5-1 with TRBJ2-7; 12 nucleotides align to TRBD1. V trimming: 2 bases; J trimming: 6 bases; junction bases outside the gene matches: 3. Per the germline V gene, CDR1 is SGHRS and CDR2 is YFSETQ. The CDR3 consists of 14 residues. This CDR3 reads CASSFSGQGAEQYF. The CDR3 bases are TGCGCCAGCAGCTTTTCGGGACAGGGGGCCGAGCAGTACTTC.

This clonotype was detected ten times or more. This rearrangement joins TRBV20-1 to TRBJ2-3; TRBD2 aligns across 9 bases. Trimming removed 1 base from V and 1 base from J; junction bases left unmatched: 6. The V gene's germline CDR1 is DFQATT and CDR2 SNEGSKA (reference sequence). The CDR3 consists of 16 residues. The DNA for the CDR3 is TGCAGTGCTAGAGGTGTAATAGCGGGGGGCACAGATACGCAGTATTTT. It is translated as CSARGVIAGGTDTQYF.

The chain couples TRBV6-1 to TRBJ1-1; TRBD1 is a possible D gene (6 bases). The V end was cut by 2 bases, the J end by 5 bases, with 9 bases between. Germline CDR1 and CDR2: MNHNS and SASEGT. The CDR3 has 13 amino acids. In nucleotides, the CDR3 is TGTGCCAGCAGTGAAAGGGGGAGAACTGAAGCTTTCTTT. Translation: CASSERGRTEAFF.

This clonotype turned up a few times. The chain combines TRBV6-2 or TRBV6-3 with TRBJ1-6; D unclear. Between the trimmed V and J ends, which lost 7 bases and 11 bases, there was a span of 18 bases. Looked up from germline, CDR1 is MNHEY and CDR2 is SVGEGT. The length of the CDR3 is 14 residues. The CDR3: CASTPDLKSPPLHF. In DNA, the CDR3 is TGTGCCAGCACCCCGGACCTCAAATCTCCACCCCTCCACTTT.

This clonotype was observed many times. The J gene is TRBJ2-1, the V gene TRBV6-5; possible D gene TRBD2, 7 bases. Germline lookup yields CDR1 MNHEY and CDR2 SVGAGI. The CDR3 contains 15 residues. The ends were cut back, 6 bases at V and 2 bases at J, with 14 bases in the middle. The chain's CDR3 is CASRTAGAAYNEQFF. The CDR3, as DNA: TGTGCCAGCAGAACCGCGGGGGCAGCCTACAATGAGCAGTTCTTC.

At least ten counts were recorded for this clonotype. The J gene is TRBJ2-7, the V gene TRBV20-1, with a weak D call TRBD1 (5 bases). The CDR3 sequence is 14 residues long. V lost 0 bases, J lost 1 base, and 10 bases lay in between. The V gene's germline CDR1 is DFQATT and CDR2 SNEGSKA (reference sequence). The chain's CDR3 is CSAREQGVSYEQYF. CDR3 DNA: TGCAGTGCTAGAGAGCAGGGTGTGTCCTACGAGCAGTACTTC.